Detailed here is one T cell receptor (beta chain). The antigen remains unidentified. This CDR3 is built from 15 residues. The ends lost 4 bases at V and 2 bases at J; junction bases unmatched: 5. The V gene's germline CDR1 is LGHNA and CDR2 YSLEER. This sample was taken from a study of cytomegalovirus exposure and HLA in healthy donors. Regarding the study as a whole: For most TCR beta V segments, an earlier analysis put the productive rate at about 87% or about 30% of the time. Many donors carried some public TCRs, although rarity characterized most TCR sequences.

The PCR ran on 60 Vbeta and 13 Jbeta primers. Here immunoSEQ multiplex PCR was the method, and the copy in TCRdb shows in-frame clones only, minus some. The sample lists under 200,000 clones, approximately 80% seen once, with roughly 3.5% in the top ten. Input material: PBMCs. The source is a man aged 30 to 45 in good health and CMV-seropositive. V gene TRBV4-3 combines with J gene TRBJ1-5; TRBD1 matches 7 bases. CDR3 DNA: TGCGCCAGCAGCCCCCGGACAGGAGGCAATCAGCCCCAGCATTTT. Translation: CASSPRTGGNQPQHF.